The next 17 T cell receptor beta chains were all read from a single sample in a study of shared clonotypes between healthy human individuals. Profiled with immunoSEQ multiplex PCR; TCRdb holds only in-frame clones, not every one. The sample has about 2.1 million clones, roughly 95% seen once. The naive CD8 fraction comprised CD45RO-negative cells positively selected for CCR7 and excluded terminally differentiated effector memory CD45RA+ cells. The sample consisted of naive CD8+ T cells from PBMCs. All receptors derive from a man aged 18 to 35 in good health. Some clones in this sample may be carry-over from other donors' samples.

This clone was seen just once. The gene calls are TRBV10-3 and TRBJ2-7; TRBD2 aligns across 7 bases. This CDR3 spans 15 amino acids. Trimming cost V 2 bases and J 3 bases; bases outside gene matches: 7. The germline V gene encodes CDR1 ENHRY and CDR2 SYGVKD. This CDR3 reads CAISELRTRDYEQYF. The CDR3 DNA is TGTGCCATCAGTGAGCTCCGGACTAGAGACTACGAGCAGTACTTC.

This chain uses TRBV6-5 with TRBJ1-2; TRBD1 might be the D (5 bases). Germline V CDR1 and CDR2: MNHEY, SVGAGI. With 2 bases removed from V and 5 bases from J, the gap between germline ends came to 15 bases. The CDR3 is made up of 15 amino acids. The CDR3 sequence: CASSYKQGFWYGYTF. CDR3 DNA sequence: TGTGCCAGCAGTTACAAGCAGGGTTTTTGGTATGGCTACACCTTC.

This sequence joins TRBV5-6 and TRBJ2-2, with 8 bases identical to TRBD2. This CDR3 has 16 residues. Germline V gene sequence: CDR1 SGHDT, CDR2 YYEEEE. Losses at the gene ends were 0 bases for V and 7 bases for J; bases not matched to a gene: 8. This CDR3 is CASSLARPSGFGELFF. As DNA, the CDR3 is TGTGCCAGCAGCTTGGCCCGGCCTAGCGGGTTCGGGGAGCTGTTTTTT.

The rearrangement joins TRBV4-2 to TRBJ2-3; a weak D match, TRBD2 (5 bases). CDR1 is LGHNA and CDR2 is YNFKEQ in the germline V gene. V was clipped by 0 bases and J by 1 base, with 8 bases between them. This CDR3 comprises 15 residues. The CDR3 reads CASSQDEGGTDTQYF. CDR3 DNA sequence: TGTGCCAGCAGCCAAGACGAGGGAGGCACAGATACGCAGTATTTT.

The chain has TRBV10-1 and TRBJ1-3; possible D gene TRBD1, 5 bases. CDR3 length equals 16 residues. Germline values: CDR1 WNHNN, CDR2 SYGVQD (reference sequence). Trimming removed 2 bases from V and 0 bases from J, with 11 bases in between. The DNA of the CDR3 is TGCGCCAGCAGTGAGCAACGGGGCCTCTCTGGAAACACCATATATTTT. Protein sequence: CASSEQRGLSGNTIYF.

The chain joins TRBV25-1 to TRBJ2-7, with D possibly TRBD1 on 6 matching bases. Looked up from germline, CDR1 is MGHDK and CDR2 is SYGVNS. V lost 6 bases and J lost 0, with 9 bases in between. The CDR3 length is 13 residues. As DNA, the CDR3 is TGTGCCAGCAGGAGGGGGACCTCCTACGAGCAGTACTTC. It codes for CASRRGTSYEQYF.

The chain couples TRBV7-2 to TRBJ2-3; 14 bases line up with TRBD2. V dropped 6 bases and J dropped 4; count of bases not matched to a gene: 9. CDR1 and CDR2 from the germline V gene are SGHTA and FQGNSA. This CDR3 contains 17 residues. CDR3 sequence reads: CASRSRLAGGPSDTQYF. Here the CDR3 DNA reads TGTGCCAGCAGATCTCGACTAGCGGGAGGGCCGTCAGATACGCAGTATTTT.

The rearrangement joins TRBV27 to TRBJ2-4; D may be TRBD1 (6 bases). Germline CDR1 is MNHEY and CDR2 is SMNVEV (reference sequence). CDR3 length: 15 residues. V was clipped by 4 bases and J by 0 bases, with 10 bases between them. CDR3 DNA sequence: TGTGCCAGCAGTTCACAGGGTCTAGCCAAAAACATTCAGTACTTC. It codes for CASSSQGLAKNIQYF.

The rearrangement uses TRBV6-5 and TRBJ2-7; tentatively, D is TRBD1 or TRBD2 (5 bases each). Germline-derived CDR1 and CDR2 are MNHEY and SVGAGI. There are 14 residues in the CDR3. With 6 bases removed from V and 3 bases from J, the gap between germline ends came to 15 bases. CDR3 in DNA: TGTGCCAGCAGACCTCCATCAGGGAGCTACGAGCAGTACTTC. Translated: CASRPPSGSYEQYF.

This clone has just one count. Other DNA sequences of this sample code for an identical CDR3. The chain carries TRBV7-9 and TRBJ2-2; the D gene is possibly TRBD2 (6 bases). Between the trimmed V and J ends, which lost 6 bases and 7 bases, there was a span of 12 bases. This CDR3 contains 13 residues. In germline, CDR1 is SEHNR, CDR2 FQNEAQ (reference sequence). The CDR3 region is CASREGYFGELFF. The CDR3 region has the DNA TGTGCCAGCAGGGAGGGATATTTCGGGGAGCTGTTTTTT.

V usage is TRBV27 and J usage is TRBJ1-2; tentative D call: TRBD1 (5 bases). Trimming stripped 2 bases from V and 8 bases from J, with 12 bases between. This CDR3 has 13 residues. Germline-derived CDR1 and CDR2 are MNHEY and SMNVEV (reference sequence). The CDR3 sequence: CASSLGARAGYTF. For the CDR3, the DNA is TGTGCCAGCAGTTTAGGGGCCAGGGCGGGCTACACCTTC.

The rearrangement joins TRBV9 to TRBJ2-6; D is perhaps TRBD2 (7 bases). The CDR3 spans 16 residues. Germline V lookup: CDR1 SGDLS, CDR2 YYNGEE. V lost 7 bases and J 2 bases, leaving 16 bases between the germline ends. The CDR3 DNA sequence: TGTGCCAGCTGGGGCAGGGGAGGGCCTGGGGCCAACGTCCTGACTTTC. Protein product: CASWGRGGPGANVLTF.

The chain is built from TRBV18 and TRBJ2-3; TRBD2 aligns across 7 bases. This CDR3 comprises 16 residues. Germline V gene sequence: CDR1 KGHSH, CDR2 LQKENI. V shed 0 bases, J shed 4 bases, and the junction held 7 bases outside the gene matches. Written as DNA, the CDR3 is TGTGCCAGCTCACCACCGGGAGGGAGGGCCCCAGATACGCAGTATTTT. Translating it yields CASSPPGGRAPDTQYF.

The gene calls are TRBV4-3 and TRBJ2-7; TRBD2 aligns across 10 bases. Germline CDR1 and CDR2: LGHNA and YSLEER. This CDR3 has 16 residues. Losses at the gene ends were 0 bases for V and 7 bases for J; bases not matched to a gene: 9. CDR3 DNA sequence: TGCGCCAGCAGCCAAGAACGAGCGGGAGGGCCTGGTGAGCAGTACTTC. Translating gives CASSQERAGGPGEQYF.

V usage is TRBV7-9 and J usage is TRBJ2-1; no clear D gene. Trimming cost V 4 bases and J 3 bases, with 16 bases left between them. Looked up from germline, CDR1 is SEHNR and CDR2 is FQNEAQ (reference sequence). The CDR3 contains 16 residues. The CDR3 sequence: CASSSPPQPNYNEQFF. The CDR3 nucleotides read TGTGCCAGCAGCTCCCCCCCACAGCCCAACTACAATGAGCAGTTCTTC. Full variable domain (rest looked up from reference TRBV7-9 and TRBJ2-1): DTGVSQNPRHKITKRGQNVTFRCDPISEHNRLYWYRQTLGQGPEFLTYFQNEAQLEKSRLLSDRFSAERPKGSFSTLEIQRTEQGDSAMYLCASSSPPQPNYNEQFFGPGTRLTVL.

The chain has TRBV7-3 and TRBJ2-7; D ambiguous. Trimming removed 5 bases at V and 0 bases at J, with 11 bases between. This CDR3 has 14 amino acids. Germline V lookup: CDR1 SGHTA, CDR2 FQGTGA. CDR3 residues: CASSPSGFSYEQYF. CDR3 nucleotides: TGTGCCAGCAGCCCCTCCGGGTTCTCCTACGAGCAGTACTTC.

V usage is TRBV10-2 and J usage is TRBJ2-3, with D hard to call. This CDR3 has 14 amino acids. Germline V gene data show CDR1 as WSHSY and CDR2 as SAAADI. V dropped 6 bases and J dropped 5 bases, with 15 bases sitting between them. The CDR3, as DNA: TGCGCCAGCAGCCCCTTTGGAGTGGGAGATACGCAGTATTTT. This sequence encodes CASSPFGVGDTQYF.